The rows below give T cell receptor beta chains drawn from one sample of a study of blood T cell repertoires in COVID-19. Using immunoSEQ multiplex PCR, the repertoire was profiled, and TCRdb retains in-frame clones only, with some absent. The top ten clones hold roughly 1.4% of a sample with roughly 380,000 clones, around 89% of them seen once. The source material was peripheral blood. The receptors were gathered from a woman in her 40s with COVID-19, enrolled during active disease. The CDR3 runs from the conserved cysteine through the conserved F or W.

>TRBJ1-5|TRBV19
CASSRGGTPSLNQPQHF
>TRBJ2-5|TRBV5-4
CASSALSMRETQYF
>TRBJ1-1|TRBV7-9
CASSPTDRGENTEAFF
>TRBJ1-2|TRBV18
CASSPVVQGYGYTF
>TRBJ1-5|TRBV19
CASQWTGGSQPQHF
>TRBJ1-5|TRBV10-1
CASFSTDRQGNQPQHF
>TRBJ2-7|TRBV6-2/TRBV6-3
CASSPIDSYVSYEQYF
>TRBJ2-3|TRBV4-3
CASSQEISGGAQVDTQYF
>TRBJ1-6|TRBV3-1/TRBV3-2
CASSQVSRGNSPLHF
>TRBJ2-3|TRBV6-2/TRBV6-3
CASSDGLAGATDTQYF
>TRBJ2-7|TRBV28
CASRGQGGYEQYF